These 27 T cell receptor beta chains came from one sample sequenced in a study of memory CD4+ T cells and cytomegalovirus serostatus. The repertoire was sequenced with immunoSEQ multiplex PCR; TCRdb's copy has only in-frame clones and lacks some. The sample has under 100,000 clones; around 80% are singletons. Single viable CD3+CD4+CD8-CD45RO+ cells were sorted as the memory CD4+ T cells. The sample was memory CD4+ T cells from blood. These receptors all stem from an adult in good health and CMV-seronegative.

The chain links TRBV4-1 to TRBJ2-3; 15 bases fit TRBD2. Germline CDR1 and CDR2: MGHRA and YSYEKL. Losses at the gene ends were 5 bases for V and 3 bases for J; bases not matched to a gene: 9. This CDR3 has 18 amino acids. The CDR3 reads CASSFGLAGGRYTDTQYF. In DNA form, the CDR3 reads TGCGCCAGCAGCTTCGGACTAGCGGGGGGGCGGTATACAGATACGCAGTATTTT.

The chain carries TRBV11-2 and TRBJ1-2; D gene uncertain. Trimming stripped 5 bases from V and 3 bases from J, with 13 bases between. Germline V CDR1 and CDR2: SGHAT, FQNNGV. The CDR3 is made up of 14 amino acids. The CDR3 DNA follows: TGTGCCAGCAGCCCCCCGGGTTTACACTATGGCTACACCTTC. Its translation: CASSPPGLHYGYTF.

The rearrangement joins TRBV19 to TRBJ1-3; TRBD1 aligns across 7 bases. Trimming removed 5 bases from V and 0 bases from J; junction bases left unmatched: 7. Germline V lookup: CDR1 LNHDA, CDR2 SQIVND (reference sequence). The CDR3 runs to 16 residues. CDR3 residues: CASSLQGIGSGNTIYF. In DNA, the CDR3 is TGTGCCAGTAGTTTACAGGGGATAGGCTCTGGAAACACCATATATTTT.

The CDR3 region has the DNA TGTGCCAGCAGTTTGAACGGCCAGTTTGCCGGGGAGCTGTTTTTT. Protein product: CASSLNGQFAGELFF. This rearrangement joins TRBV27 to TRBJ2-2; D is unresolved. This CDR3 is built from 15 residues. Trimming took 3 bases from V and 6 from J, leaving 14 bases between them. The V gene's germline CDR1 is MNHEY and CDR2 SMNVEV (reference sequence).

The V call is TRBV30, the J call TRBJ1-3; tentatively, D is TRBD1 (5 bases). The germline CDR1 and CDR2 sequences are GTSNPN and SVGIG (reference sequence). V shed 3 bases and J shed 3 bases, with 12 bases lying between them. CDR3 length equals 14 residues. CDR3 in DNA: TGTGCCTGGAGCCAGACAGTGTTTGGAAACACCATATATTTT. Translating it yields CAWSQTVFGNTIYF.

The rearrangement links TRBV27 to TRBJ2-7; D possibly corresponds to TRBD1 (5 bases). This CDR3 has 14 amino acids. The germline V and J ends were trimmed by 4 bases and 4 bases, with 14 bases remaining between them. Per the germline V gene, CDR1 is MNHEY and CDR2 is SMNVEV (reference sequence). The CDR3 sequence: CASSSREFIYEQYF. CDR3 nucleotide sequence: TGTGCCAGCAGTTCCAGGGAATTTATTTACGAGCAGTACTTC.

CDR3 protein: CASSPNPGHETQYF. The CDR3 DNA reads TGTGCCAGCTCACCAAACCCGGGACACGAGACCCAGTACTTC. The V call is TRBV18, the J call TRBJ2-5; D might be TRBD1 (6 bases). Trimming shortened V by 2 bases and J by 5 bases, and 12 bases separated the two germline ends. CDR1 KGHSH and CDR2 LQKENI come from the germline V gene. This CDR3 contains 14 residues.

V is TRBV5-4 and J is TRBJ1-4; the D is unclear. Germline-derived CDR1 and CDR2 are SGHNT and YYREEE (reference sequence). CDR3 length equals 14 residues. V was cut by 4 bases and J by 4 bases, with 11 bases left in between. This CDR3 is CASSTRVGNEKLFF. The CDR3 DNA is TGTGCCAGCAGCACGAGGGTCGGTAATGAAAAACTGTTTTTT.

The CDR3 loop reads CASSLVSGGKETQYF. For the CDR3, the DNA is TGTGCCAGCAGCTTAGTGAGCGGGGGAAAAGAGACCCAGTACTTC. This chain uses TRBV7-2 with TRBJ2-5, with 8 bases matching TRBD2. CDR1 and CDR2 from the germline V gene are SGHTA and FQGNSA. The CDR3 totals 15 residues. V lost 1 base and J lost 3; bases outside the gene matches: 4.

A note on this clone: At the DNA level, this CDR3 is encoded by other sequences in the same sample as well. The V and J genes are TRBV6-4 and TRBJ2-2; D gene unclear. The length of the CDR3 is 14 residues. Per the germline V gene, CDR1 is MRHNA and CDR2 is SNTAGT. The ends were cut back, 3 bases at V and 2 bases at J, with 7 bases in the middle. CDR3: CASSEGLNTGELFF. DNA for the CDR3: TGTGCCAGCAGTGAGGGTCTTAACACCGGGGAGCTGTTTTTT.

V is TRBV4-2 and J is TRBJ1-2; unclear D gene. The CDR3 runs 13 residues. V was pared by 4 bases and J by 2 bases, with 8 bases between. Germline V gene sequence: CDR1 LGHNA, CDR2 YNFKEQ. In DNA, the CDR3 is TGTGCCAGCAGCCCCCCCGAAAACTATGGCTACACCTTC. It translates to CASSPPENYGYTF.

This sequence joins TRBV6-1 and TRBJ2-7; D is perhaps TRBD1 (5 bases). Trimming removed 6 bases from V and 3 bases from J, with 15 bases in between. This CDR3 spans 14 amino acids. From germline, CDR1 is MNHNS and CDR2 SASEGT. DNA of the CDR3: TGTGCCAGCAGGCTCTCAGGGTCTCTCTACGAGCAGTACTTC. The encoded protein is CASRLSGSLYEQYF.

A word on this clone: A much larger clone differs by one base, so this may be a read error. This chain connects TRBV2 to TRBJ1-2; D not resolved. CDR1 SNHLY and CDR2 FYNNEI come from the germline V gene. The CDR3 is 14 residues long. Here the CDR3 DNA reads TGTGCCAGCAGTGAGGAGGTCCGGGGAGTTGGCTACATCTTC. It yields the protein CASSEEVRGVGYIF. Full variable domain (rest looked up from reference TRBV2 and TRBJ1-2): EPEVTQTPSHQVTQMGQEVILRCVPISNHLYFYWYRQILGQKVEFLVSFYNNEISEKSEIFDDQFSVERPDGSNFTLKIRSTKLEDSAMYFCASSEEVRGVGYIFGSGTRLTVV.

This clone has only one observation. The chain uses TRBV9 and TRBJ1-4; 7 nucleotides align to TRBD1. Germline CDR1 reads SGDLS; CDR2 reads YYNGEE. This CDR3 is built from 15 residues. Unmatched junction bases numbered 10, after V lost 3 bases and J lost 8 bases. CDR3 loop: CASSEERGLGEKLFF. The CDR3 DNA reads as TGTGCCAGCAGCGAAGAGAGGGGGCTTGGGGAAAAACTGTTTTTT.

A few counts support this clone. The rearrangement joins TRBV9 to TRBJ1-1; 8 bases map to TRBD1. The CDR3 runs 16 residues. Per the germline V gene, CDR1 is SGDLS and CDR2 is YYNGEE. J gave up 3 bases and V 0 bases, and 7 bases lay outside the gene matches. CDR3 loop: CASSVEPGGLDTEAFF. The CDR3 bases are TGTGCCAGCAGCGTAGAACCAGGGGGCTTGGACACTGAAGCTTTCTTT. Full variable domain (remainder filled in from reference TRBV9 and TRBJ1-1): DSGVTQTPKHLITATGQRVTLRCSPRSGDLSVYWYQQSLDQGLQFLIQYYNGEERAKGNILERFSAQQFPDLHSELNLSSLELGDSALYFCASSVEPGGLDTEAFFGQGTRLTVV.

This rearrangement joins TRBV6-1 to TRBJ2-5; TRBD2 matches at 10 bases. The germline CDR1 and CDR2 sequences are MNHNS and SASEGT. Trimming took 1 base from V and 4 from J; bases not matched to a gene: 6. This CDR3 has 16 amino acids. The CDR3 region is CASSEVGLAVGETQYF. CDR3 nucleotides: TGTGCCAGCAGTGAAGTTGGACTAGCGGTGGGAGAGACCCAGTACTTC.

CDR3 sequence: CASSLGGVTDTQYF. The CDR3 DNA follows: TGTGCCAGCAGCTTAGGGGGGGTTACTGATACGCAGTATTTT. The chain has TRBV7-6 and TRBJ2-3; weak D call: TRBD2 (6 bases). This CDR3 has 14 amino acids. CDR1 and CDR2 (germline): SGHVS, FNYEAQ. V shed 1 base and J shed 6 bases, with 11 bases lying between them.

This clone was counted a single time. The V call is TRBV18, the J call TRBJ1-5; weak D call: TRBD1 (5 bases). The CDR3 is made up of 16 amino acids. CDR1 is KGHSH, CDR2 LQKENI, per germline. The germline V and J ends were trimmed by 5 bases and 1 base, with 15 bases remaining between them. Written as DNA, the CDR3 is TGTGCCAGCTCAATCCTCCGGGGGGACAGCAATCAGCCCCAGCATTTT. Translation gives CASSILRGDSNQPQHF.

The rearrangement joins TRBV9 to TRBJ1-2, with 9 positions matching TRBD1. Germline V gene sequence: CDR1 SGDLS, CDR2 YYNGEE. The junction had 4 bases not matched to a gene; V was cut back by 3 bases and J by 4 bases. This CDR3 is 14 amino acids long. For the CDR3, the DNA is TGTGCCAGCAGCGCCGGGACAGGGCCCTATGGCTACACCTTC. It codes for CASSAGTGPYGYTF.

The rearrangement links TRBV6-5 to TRBJ2-7, with TRBD2 matching over 11 bases. From germline, CDR1 is MNHEY and CDR2 SVGAGI. Losses at the gene ends were 5 bases for V and 3 bases for J; bases not matched to a gene: 6. This CDR3 is built from 15 residues. The CDR3 bases are TGTGCCAGCAGTCGACCCCTAGCGGGAGGCTACGAGCAGTACTTC. Amino acid sequence: CASSRPLAGGYEQYF.

The chain links TRBV10-1 to TRBJ2-5, with D unclear. CDR1 and CDR2 from the germline V gene are WNHNN and SYGVQD (reference sequence). Trimming pared 4 bases from V and 1 base from J, leaving 10 bases between. CDR3 length equals 14 residues. CDR3: CASSGRSSQETQYF. CDR3 nucleotides: TGCGCCAGCAGTGGTCGGAGCAGCCAAGAGACCCAGTACTTC.

The chain recombines TRBV19 with TRBJ2-7; D remains unclear. The CDR3 is 12 residues long. Germline lookup yields CDR1 LNHDA and CDR2 SQIVND (reference sequence). V was cut by 3 bases and J by 1 base, with 4 bases left in between. The DNA of the CDR3 is TGTGCCAGTAGTATGCAGTCCTACGAGCAGTACTTC. This gives the protein CASSMQSYEQYF.

V gene TRBV7-3 combines with J gene TRBJ1-2, with D tentatively TRBD1 (5 bases). V was pared by 5 bases and J by 4 bases, with 14 bases between. Germline V CDR1 and CDR2: SGHTA, FQGTGA. This CDR3 has 14 residues. The CDR3 spells CASSLRGEGYGYTF. CDR3 DNA sequence: TGTGCCAGCAGCCTACGGGGGGAGGGCTATGGCTACACCTTC.

The V and J genes are TRBV18 and TRBJ2-2; D may be TRBD1 or TRBD2 (5 bases each). V shed 7 bases and J shed 6 bases, with 18 bases lying between them. The V gene's germline CDR1 is KGHSH and CDR2 LQKENI. The CDR3 length is 15 residues. CDR3 sequence: CASFPPGRSAGELFF. The CDR3 region has the DNA TGTGCCAGCTTCCCGCCAGGGAGATCTGCCGGGGAGCTGTTTTTT.

The rearrangement joins TRBV6-1 to TRBJ1-3, with 8 nucleotides matching TRBD1. V was pared by 3 bases and J by 2 bases, with 3 bases of the junction left unmatched. The CDR3 runs 15 residues. CDR1 and CDR2 from the germline V gene are MNHNS and SASEGT. The CDR3 spells CASSDQGAAGNTIYF. CDR3 in DNA: TGTGCCAGCAGTGACCAGGGGGCAGCTGGAAACACCATATATTTT.

The V call is TRBV15, the J call TRBJ1-2; no clear D. Trimming left V 0 bases short and J 2 bases short, with 10 bases between. The length of the CDR3 is 15 residues. The germline V gene encodes CDR1 LNHNV and CDR2 YYDKDF (reference sequence). As DNA, the CDR3 is TGTGCCACCAGCAGAGATCGGGCCGGGAACTATGGCTACACCTTC. Its translation: CATSRDRAGNYGYTF.

In this sample, this clone turned up once. CDR3 in DNA: TGTGCCTGGAGTACCGGGGTTTCCTACAATGAGCAGTTCTTC. This gives the protein CAWSTGVSYNEQFF. The chain couples TRBV30 to TRBJ2-1; possible D gene TRBD2, 5 bases. The V end lost 2 bases, the J end lost 1 base, and 9 bases lay between the germline ends. The CDR3 spans 14 residues. Germline V gene lookup returns CDR1 GTSNPN and CDR2 SVGIG (reference sequence).